A single sample gave rise to the 10 T cell receptor beta chains below, sequenced in a study of blood T cell repertoires in COVID-19. Sequencing used immunoSEQ multiplex PCR; TCRdb keeps in-frame clones, though not all of them. The sample has about 220,000 clones; about nine tenths are singletons. The sequenced sample was PBMCs or T cells enriched from blood (not recorded which). The receptors here all came from a woman in her thirties or forties with acute COVID-19.

This CDR3 reads CATLEGSPGTEAFF. CDR3 bases: TGTGCCACCCTAGAGGGCTCCCCGGGGACTGAAGCTTTCTTT. The chain recombines TRBV15 with TRBJ1-1, with D uncertain. Trimming removed 8 bases at V and 5 bases at J, with 18 bases between. Looked up from germline, CDR1 is LNHNV and CDR2 is YYDKDF (reference sequence). There are 14 residues in the CDR3.

In its sample, this clone was seen a few times. DNA of the CDR3: TGTGCCAGCAGCTTGGTAACGGGACAGGGGAAAAGTACTGAAGCTTTCTTT. Its protein product is CASSLVTGQGKSTEAFF. The V call is TRBV5-6, the J call TRBJ1-1; 10 bases are a match to TRBD1. Per germline, CDR1 SGHDT and CDR2 YYEEEE. J was trimmed by 5 bases and V by 0 bases; bases with no gene match: 10. This CDR3 is 17 amino acids long. Filled out from reference TRBV5-6 and TRBJ1-1, the complete variable domain reads DAGVTQSPTHLIKTRGQQVTLRCSPKSGHDTVSWYQQALGQGPQFIFQYYEEEERQRGNFPDRFSGHQFPNYSSELNVNALLLGDSALYLCASSLVTGQGKSTEAFFGQGTRLTVV.

This rearrangement joins TRBV4-1 to TRBJ1-5, with D unresolved. This CDR3 has 14 amino acids. Germline V lookup: CDR1 MGHRA, CDR2 YSYEKL. Trimming left V 5 bases short and J 0 bases short, with 8 bases between. The DNA of the CDR3 is TGCGCCAGCAGCAATGGAGGTAGCAATCAGCCCCAGCATTTT. Its translation is CASSNGGSNQPQHF.

The chain is built from TRBV6-5 and TRBJ1-3, with 9 nucleotides matching TRBD1. The V gene end was trimmed by 6 bases and the J gene end by 7 bases; junction bases not matched to a gene: 10. This CDR3 is 15 amino acids long. The germline V gene has CDR1 MNHEY and CDR2 SVGAGI. The CDR3 is CASRAYQGQGNTIYF. Here the CDR3 DNA reads TGTGCCAGCAGAGCCTATCAAGGACAGGGGAACACCATATATTTT.

The rearrangement links TRBV7-3 to TRBJ2-1, with D possibly being TRBD2 (6 bases). Germline lookup yields CDR1 SGHTA and CDR2 FQGTGA. V was pared by 2 bases and J by 6 bases, with 14 bases between. The CDR3 sequence is 15 residues long. CDR3 in amino acids: CASSLGAGRSNEQFF. Here the CDR3 DNA reads TGTGCCAGCAGCTTAGGGGCAGGGAGGTCCAATGAGCAGTTCTTC. The entire variable domain, with the rest obtained from reference TRBV7-3 and TRBJ2-1, is as follows: GAGVSQTPSNKVTEKGKYVELRCDPISGHTALYWYRQSLGQGPEFLIYFQGTGAADDSGLPNDRFFAVRPEGSVSTLKIQRTERGDSAVYLCASSLGAGRSNEQFFGPGTRLTVL.

The chain employs TRBV7-8 and TRBJ1-2; 9 bases are shared with TRBD1. Trimming cost V 6 bases and J 4 bases; bases outside gene matches: 6. Germline CDR1 reads SGHVS; CDR2 reads FQNEAQ. This CDR3 spans 14 amino acids. In DNA, the CDR3 is TGTGCCAGCAGTTGGGACAGGGCCTCCTATGGCTACACCTTC. Residues: CASSWDRASYGYTF.

This chain joins TRBV2 and TRBJ1-5, with D possibly matching TRBD1 (5 bases). Germline assignment: CDR1 SNHLY and CDR2 FYNNEI. V lost 4 bases to trimming and J lost 5 bases, with 15 bases between them. This CDR3 contains 15 residues. In DNA, the CDR3 is TGTGCCAGCAGTGTTCAGGGAGGAATTGATCAGCCCCAGCATTTT. Amino acid sequence: CASSVQGGIDQPQHF.

V usage is TRBV12-3 or TRBV12-4 and J usage is TRBJ1-2, with TRBD1 as a possible D gene (5 bases). This CDR3 has 13 amino acids. With 5 bases removed from V and 4 bases from J, the gap between germline ends came to 11 bases. The CDR3 bases are TGTGCCAGCAGTGGACGTAGGGGCTATGGCTACACCTTC. This gives the protein CASSGRRGYGYTF.

This rearrangement joins TRBV11-2 to TRBJ2-1; D perhaps matches TRBD2 (6 bases). The length of the CDR3 is 16 residues. Germline V lookup: CDR1 SGHAT, CDR2 FQNNGV. Deletions cut 2 bases from V and 8 bases from J, with 19 bases between. The CDR3 region is CASSLRTRGSRDEQFF. CDR3 DNA sequence: TGTGCCAGCAGCTTAAGGACACGGGGGTCTCGCGATGAGCAGTTCTTC.

The rearrangement uses TRBV2 and TRBJ2-1, with D perhaps TRBD2 (5 bases). The CDR3 covers 13 residues. V lost 7 bases and J 16 bases, leaving 23 bases between the germline ends. Germline V CDR1 and CDR2: SNHLY, FYNNEI. For the CDR3, the DNA is TGTGCCAGCACGGGGTTGGACCGTGTGAAGCTCTTCTTC. This sequence encodes CASTGLDRVKLFF.